A selection of T cell receptor beta chains follows, all from one sample in a study of cytomegalovirus exposure and HLA in healthy donors. Only in-frame clones appear in the TCRdb table, and some are missing; sequencing was by immunoSEQ multiplex PCR. The table lists about 120,000 clones, roughly 80% of them singletons. Sequencing input: PBMCs. These receptors were collected from a man in his 60s in good health and CMV-seropositive. The CDR3 runs from the conserved cysteine through the conserved F or W. Each record gives: V gene, clone size, D gene, J gene, CDR3 DNA, CDR3 protein. A D gene is named only where the DNA matches it firmly. Size is omitted from some rows. Given values are once, few, many or a class for expanded clones.

V gene: TRBV2
clone size: NA
D gene: TRBD2
J gene: TRBJ2-5
CDR3 DNA: TGTGCCAGCGGGAGGGGAGAGACCCAGTACTTC
CDR3 protein: CASGRGETQYF

V gene: TRBV29-1
clone size: NA
D gene: TRBD1
J gene: TRBJ1-1
CDR3 DNA: TGCAGCGTCGTGTCGGGACAGGGGACTGAAGCTTTCTTT
CDR3 protein: CSVVSGQGTEAFF

V gene: TRBV6-1
clone size: NA
D gene: TRBD1
J gene: TRBJ2-7
CDR3 DNA: TGTGCCAGCAGCCGGACAGGGGTCGGCTACGAGCAGTACTTC
CDR3 protein: CASSRTGVGYEQYF

V gene: TRBV6-1
clone size: few
D gene: TRBD2
J gene: TRBJ2-1
CDR3 DNA: TGTGCCAGCAGTTTTACTAGCGACTACAATGAGCAGTTCTTC
CDR3 protein: CASSFTSDYNEQFF

V gene: TRBV28
clone size: few
D gene: NA
J gene: TRBJ1-2
CDR3 DNA: TGTGCCAGCTACGGACGGGGATATGGCTACACCTTC
CDR3 protein: CASYGRGYGYTF

V gene: TRBV7-3
clone size: NA
D gene: TRBD1
J gene: TRBJ1-6
CDR3 DNA: TGTGCCAGCAGCCCGGGACAGGGGCCGTATAATTCACCCCTCCACTTT
CDR3 protein: CASSPGQGPYNSPLHF

V gene: TRBV5-1
clone size: few
D gene: TRBD1
J gene: TRBJ2-2
CDR3 DNA: TGCGCCAGCAGCTTGGCCGGGACAGGGAACACCGGGGAGCTGTTTTTT
CDR3 protein: CASSLAGTGNTGELFF

V gene: TRBV2
clone size: NA
D gene: NA
J gene: TRBJ2-1
CDR3 DNA: TGTGCCAGCACTCCCAGCTCCTACAATGAGCAGTTCTTC
CDR3 protein: CASTPSSYNEQFF

V gene: TRBV28
clone size: NA
D gene: TRBD1
J gene: TRBJ1-4
CDR3 DNA: TGTGCCAGCAGTTTAACCCTGCGACAGGGGGATGAAAAACTGTTTTTT
CDR3 protein: CASSLTLRQGDEKLFF

V gene: TRBV5-6
clone size: NA
D gene: TRBD2
J gene: TRBJ2-5
CDR3 DNA: TGTGCCAGCAGCTTGGGTCCTAGCGGGGCGTACCAAGAGACCCAGTACTTC
CDR3 protein: CASSLGPSGAYQETQYF

V gene: TRBV2
clone size: once
D gene: NA
J gene: TRBJ1-6
CDR3 DNA: TGTGCCAGCAGCCGGGACTCTGGTTCACCCCTCCACTTT
CDR3 protein: CASSRDSGSPLHF

V gene: TRBV5-4
clone size: NA
D gene: NA
J gene: TRBJ1-1
CDR3 DNA: TGTGCCAGCACCCCGGGAGGGGGGAACACTGAAGCTTTCTTT
CDR3 protein: CASTPGGGNTEAFF

V gene: TRBV5-1
clone size: NA
D gene: TRBD2
J gene: TRBJ2-3
CDR3 DNA: TGCGCCAGCAGCCAACCGGGACTAGTTGCCGCTACGCAGTATTTT
CDR3 protein: CASSQPGLVAATQYF

V gene: TRBV19
clone size: NA
D gene: NA
J gene: TRBJ2-1
CDR3 DNA: TGTGCCAGTAGTATCAGTAGGGGGACCAATATTCACAATGAGCAGTTCTTC
CDR3 protein: CASSISRGTNIHNEQFF